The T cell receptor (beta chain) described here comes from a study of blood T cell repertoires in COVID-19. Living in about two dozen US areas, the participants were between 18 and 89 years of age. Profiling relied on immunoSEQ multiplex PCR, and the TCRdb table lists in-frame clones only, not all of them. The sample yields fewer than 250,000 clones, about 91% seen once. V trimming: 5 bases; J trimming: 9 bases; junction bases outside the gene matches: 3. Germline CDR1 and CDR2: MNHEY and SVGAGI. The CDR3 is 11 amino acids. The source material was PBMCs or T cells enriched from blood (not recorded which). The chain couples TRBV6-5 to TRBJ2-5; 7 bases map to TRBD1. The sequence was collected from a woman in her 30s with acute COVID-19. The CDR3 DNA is TGTGCCAGCAGTCGACAGGGATCCCAGTACTTC. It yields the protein CASSRQGSQYF.